These 9 T cell receptor beta chains originate from one sample sequenced in a study of CD8+CD57+ T cells in acquired aplastic anemia. Researchers used genomic DNA as the template to profile TCR beta VDJ and CDR3. TCRdb reanalysed the reads using MiXCR and keeps one entry per CDR3 protein. The sample carries roughly 160,000 distinct CDR3 sequences, about 70% recorded once. Individuals selected for sequencing had exhibited CD8+CD57+ cell expansion on flow cytometry. Sequencing was carried out using sorted CD4+, CD8+, or CD8+CD57+ T cells (not recorded which) from PBMCs. The receptors shown here come from a human donor with aplastic anemia.

The chain combines TRBV7-9 with TRBJ2-7; possibly TRBD1 for D (6 bases). This CDR3 spans 12 amino acids. Germline CDR1 and CDR2: SEHNR and FQNEAQ (reference sequence). The V and J ends lost 6 bases and 5 bases respectively, with 11 bases between them. CDR3 sequence reads: CASSSQGNEQYF. The CDR3, as DNA: TGTGCCAGCAGTTCACAGGGCAACGAGCAGTACTTC.

This clonotype was observed a handful of times. The CDR3 spells CATSDQGQPNQPQHF. DNA of the CDR3: TGTGCCACCAGTGACCAAGGACAGCCCAATCAGCCCCAGCATTTT. The V call is TRBV24-1, the J call TRBJ1-5; maybe TRBD1 (6 bases). The V end was cut by 4 bases, the J end by 3 bases, with 12 bases between. CDR1 and CDR2 (germline): KGHDR, SFDVKD. The CDR3 loop spans 15 amino acids.

The V and J genes are TRBV12-5 and TRBJ1-6; maybe TRBD1 (6 bases). This CDR3 region has 14 residues. V was pared by 6 bases and J by 9 bases, with 15 bases between. CDR1 is LGHNT and CDR2 is FRNRAP in the germline V gene. CDR3 in amino acids: CASGPRQVGSPLHF. The CDR3 coding sequence is TGTGCTAGTGGCCCGAGACAGGTCGGTTCACCCCTCCACTTT.

This clonotype has a handful of counts. The J gene is TRBJ2-2, the V gene TRBV28, with D perhaps being TRBD1 or TRBD2 (6 bases each). Germline V gene data show CDR1 as MDHEN and CDR2 as SYDVKM. This CDR3 region has 15 residues. V was trimmed by 6 bases and J by 3 bases, leaving 14 bases between them. The CDR3 nucleotides read TGTGCCAGCAGCCCCGGGGGCACGGACACCGGGGAGCTGTTTTTT. Translation gives CASSPGGTDTGELFF.

The chain uses TRBV7-2 and TRBJ2-7; 7 bases are shared with TRBD1. In germline, CDR1 is SGHTA, CDR2 FQGNSA. The CDR3 sequence is 13 residues long. J gave up 6 bases and V 4 bases, and 6 bases lay outside the gene matches. CDR3 nucleotides: TGTGCCAGCAGCTCGCCTAGGGGGCGCGAGCAGTACTTC. Protein sequence: CASSSPRGREQYF.

About this clonotype itself: The junction does not match germline at one end; this may be a read error. This rearrangement joins TRBV6-1 to TRBJ2-7; possible D gene TRBD2, 6 bases. The CDR3 totals 13 residues. Germline values: CDR1 MNHNS, CDR2 SASEGT. The CDR3 here is CAATGGTTYGQYF. In DNA form, the CDR3 reads TGTGCCGCCACTGGAGGGACCACCTACGGGCAGTACTTC.

The rearrangement joins TRBV7-8 to TRBJ2-5; D is possibly TRBD2 (6 bases). Trimming cost V 5 bases and J 5 bases, with 9 bases left between them. This CDR3 region has 12 residues. Germline assignment: CDR1 SGHVS and CDR2 FQNEAQ. The CDR3 sequence: CASSPSGETQYF. CDR3 DNA sequence: TGTGCCAGCAGCCCAAGCGGGGAGACCCAGTACTTC.

The chain carries TRBV12-3 or TRBV12-4 and TRBJ2-6; D is uncertain. The CDR3 loop spans 14 amino acids. V was pared by 8 bases and J by 2 bases, with 10 bases between. CDR3 in DNA: TGTGCCAGCGGAAGGCTGGCTGGGGCCAACGTCCTGACTTTC. It codes for CASGRLAGANVLTF.

The genes are TRBV5-5 and TRBJ2-7; D ambiguous. V shed 0 bases and J shed 3 bases, with 7 bases lying between them. CDR1 and CDR2 from the germline V gene are SGHKS and YYEKEE (reference sequence). The CDR3 contains 13 residues. The CDR3 DNA sequence: TGTGCCAGCAGCTTGGCCTCCCTCTACGAGCAGTACTTC. This codes for CASSLASLYEQYF.